This T cell receptor (beta chain) was found in a study of Graves' ophthalmopathy and Graves' hyperthyroidism. This clonotype was seen many times. Its antigen is currently unknown. Amplification from RNA transcripts yielded the TCR beta CDR3 regions. RT-PCR with HTBI primers came first, then second-round multiplex PCR. TCRdb reanalysed the multiplex PCR reads using MiXCR and keeps one entry per CDR3 protein. The sample has about 600,000 distinct CDR3 sequences, about 40% seen once. Study findings and constraints: The model achieved about 70% sensitivity and roughly 72% specificity for ophthalmopathy progression. Ophthalmopathy cases were distinguished from stable hyperthyroidism by a 13-signature model, reaching around 88% sensitivity and about 80% specificity.

The CDR3 is 16 residues long. Germline values: CDR1 SGHRS, CDR2 YFSETQ. The V gene end was trimmed by 0 bases and the J gene end by 6 bases; junction bases not matched to a gene: 11. This clonotype was sampled from an adult man with Graves' hyperthyroidism. This rearrangement joins TRBV5-1 to TRBJ2-7; 8 nucleotides agree with TRBD1. The specimen was peripheral blood or thyroid tissue (not recorded which). The CDR3 loop reads CASSLAATGEFGEQYF. Written as DNA, the CDR3 is TGCGCCAGCAGCTTGGCTGCGACAGGGGAGTTCGGCGAGCAGTACTTC.